One and the same sample provided the 29 T cell receptor beta chains below, sequenced in a study of beta chain features in type 1 diabetes. Expressed TCRB transcripts were sequenced, since all the RNA that had been isolated was reverse transcribed. Using immunoSEQ multiplex PCR, the repertoire was profiled, and TCRdb retains in-frame clones only, with some absent. The sample lists around 300,000 clones; roughly 8% were seen once. Sequencing was performed on central memory CD4+ T cells from blood. These receptors came from a woman aged 18-29 years in good health.

The chain links TRBV11-3 to TRBJ2-2; TRBD2 agrees at 7 bases. CDR3 length: 14 residues. The germline V gene encodes CDR1 SGHNT and CDR2 YENEEA. V was clipped by 1 base and J by 9 bases; unmatched bases: 5. CDR3 in amino acids: CASSLGRESRELFF. In nucleotides, the CDR3 is TGTGCCAGCAGCTTAGGGCGGGAGTCACGGGAGCTGTTTTTT.

This sequence joins TRBV7-8 and TRBJ2-7; TRBD2 matches 10 bases. Germline loops: CDR1 SGHVS, CDR2 FQNEAQ. This CDR3 is 17 amino acids long. The trim removed 5 bases at V and 3 bases at J, leaving 13 bases unmatched. DNA for the CDR3: TGTGCCAGCAGCCCCCAACGAGCGGGAGGGAACTTCTACGAGCAGTACTTC. Protein product: CASSPQRAGGNFYEQYF.

This clone was recorded a few times. The V and J genes are TRBV4-2 and TRBJ2-1; 9 nucleotides align to TRBD1. Germline assignment: CDR1 LGHNA and CDR2 YNFKEQ. The CDR3 covers 16 residues. V lost 1 base and J lost 5; bases outside the gene matches: 6. The CDR3 DNA sequence: TGTGCCAGCAGCCAAGGAACCAGGGACAGGGACAATGAGCAGTTCTTC. As protein: CASSQGTRDRDNEQFF.

A note on this clone: The junction departs from germline at one end; a sequencing error may be responsible. V and J are TRBV7-7 and TRBJ2-5; TRBD1 agrees at 9 bases. The CDR3 covers 13 residues. CDR1 SSHAT and CDR2 FNYEAQ come from the germline V gene (reference sequence). The chain's CDR3 is CASSGDRVETQYF. In DNA form, the CDR3 reads TGTGCTAGCAGCGGGGACAGGGTTGAGACCCAGTACTTC.

The chain has TRBV11-3 and TRBJ2-3; tentatively, D is TRBD2 (6 bases). The CDR3 runs to 15 residues. The V gene's germline CDR1 is SGHNT and CDR2 YENEEA. Trimming removed 5 bases from V and 1 base from J, with 13 bases in between. The CDR3 DNA reads TGTGCCAGCAGCAGACGGGAGTTCGGCACAGATACGCAGTATTTT. It codes for CASSRREFGTDTQYF.

This clone was seen more than once but under ten times. The V and J genes are TRBV9 and TRBJ2-5, with D possibly being TRBD1 (5 bases). The CDR3 consists of 14 residues. Germline V lookup: CDR1 SGDLS, CDR2 YYNGEE. The V gene lost 4 bases and the J gene lost 3 bases, with 13 bases spanning the gap. As DNA, the CDR3 is TGTGCCAGCAGCCCCAGGGTTAATGAAGAGACCCAGTACTTC. This gives the protein CASSPRVNEETQYF.

J is TRBJ1-1 and V is TRBV7-9; unclear D gene. Trimming took 3 bases from V and 4 from J, leaving 9 bases between them. The germline CDR1 and CDR2 sequences are SEHNR and FQNEAQ (reference sequence). The CDR3 loop spans 13 amino acids. The DNA for the CDR3 is TGTGCCAGCAGCTTTGACGCTAGCACTGAAGCTTTCTTT. Protein: CASSFDASTEAFF.

CDR3 in amino acids: CASRLSDRAGGYTF. CDR3 nucleotides: TGTGCCAGCCGGTTATCGGACAGGGCGGGCGGCTACACCTTC. This chain uses TRBV9 with TRBJ1-2; TRBD1 matches at 8 bases. V dropped 7 bases and J dropped 8; count of bases not matched to a gene: 13. This CDR3 region has 14 residues. Germline lookup yields CDR1 SGDLS and CDR2 YYNGEE.

This clone appeared a few times. The J gene is TRBJ2-5, the V gene TRBV5-1; TRBD1 matches at 8 bases. Germline CDR1 is SGHRS and CDR2 is YFSETQ. The CDR3 spans 15 residues. The junction had 7 bases not matched to a gene; V was cut back by 2 bases and J by 4 bases. The CDR3 sequence is CASSFGQGGGETQYF. In DNA form, the CDR3 reads TGCGCCAGCAGCTTCGGACAGGGTGGGGGAGAGACCCAGTACTTC. Full variable domain (remainder filled in from reference TRBV5-1 and TRBJ2-5): KAGVTQTPRYLIKTRGQQVTLSCSPISGHRSVSWYQQTPGQGLQFLFEYFSETQRNKGNFPGRFSGRQFSNSRSEMNVSTLELGDSALYLCASSFGQGGGETQYFGPGTRLLVL.

This clone came up a few times. This chain joins TRBV27 and TRBJ2-7; either TRBD1 or TRBD2 may supply D (6 bases each). Germline-derived CDR1 and CDR2 are MNHEY and SMNVEV (reference sequence). The CDR3 length is 15 residues. V lost 0 bases and J 3 bases, leaving 12 bases between the germline ends. The CDR3, as DNA: TGTGCCAGCAGTTTATCGATGAGGGGGGTCTACGAGCAGTACTTC. It is translated as CASSLSMRGVYEQYF.

This clone was seen a few times. J is TRBJ2-1 and V is TRBV5-1; D possibly corresponds to TRBD1 (6 bases). The V end was cut by 2 bases, the J end by 8 bases, with 8 bases between. The germline CDR1 and CDR2 sequences are SGHRS and YFSETQ. The CDR3 has 12 amino acids. Here the CDR3 reads CASSLPGDEQFF. The CDR3 DNA reads as TGCGCCAGCAGCTTACCAGGGGATGAGCAGTTCTTC.

This clone was seen only a few times. The chain couples TRBV28 to TRBJ2-7; a weak D match, TRBD2 (5 bases). CDR1 is MDHEN and CDR2 is SYDVKM in the germline V gene. V was clipped by 6 bases and J by 2 bases, with 17 bases between them. The CDR3 is made up of 15 amino acids. CDR3 nucleotides: TGTGCCAGCAGCCGACCGGGGAGTCAGGCCTACGAGCAGTACGTC. Residues: CASSRPGSQAYEQYV.

This rearrangement joins TRBV7-2 to TRBJ2-5, with a possible D match to TRBD2 (5 bases). Germline CDR1 reads SGHTA; CDR2 reads FQGNSA. The CDR3 consists of 13 residues. The V end was cut by 3 bases, the J end by 7 bases, with 12 bases between. The CDR3 loop is CASSLRDGRTQYF. CDR3 coding DNA: TGTGCCAGCAGCTTGAGGGATGGAAGGACCCAGTACTTC. Based on the CDR3 plus reference TRBV7-2 and TRBJ2-5, the full variable domain is GAGVSQSPSNKVTEKGKDVELRCDPISGHTALYWYRQSLGQGLEFLIYFQGNSAPDKSGLPSDRFSAERTGGSVSTLTIQRTQQEDSAVYLCASSLRDGRTQYFGPGTRLLVL.

The chain employs TRBV7-9 and TRBJ2-1, with TRBD1 identical over 7 bases. With V trimmed by 1 base and J by 3 bases, 3 bases remained unmatched. Germline CDR1 and CDR2: SEHNR and FQNEAQ (reference sequence). This CDR3 is 15 amino acids long. The CDR3 coding sequence is TGTGCCAGCAGCTTAGACAGGGGTGGCTACAATGAGCAGTTCTTC. Translating it yields CASSLDRGGYNEQFF.

The sample holds a few counts of this clone. The V call is TRBV19, the J call TRBJ2-7; 9 bases are shared with TRBD1. The CDR3 loop spans 14 amino acids. V shed 4 bases, J shed 3 bases, and the junction held 4 bases outside the gene matches. Per the germline V gene, CDR1 is LNHDA and CDR2 is SQIVND (reference sequence). The CDR3 here is CASSTPGQGYEQYF. The CDR3 DNA follows: TGTGCCAGTAGTACTCCGGGACAGGGCTACGAGCAGTACTTC.

This clone was seen a handful of times. This chain links TRBV5-1 with TRBJ2-6; TRBD1 aligns across 7 bases. CDR3 length equals 18 residues. The V gene's germline CDR1 is SGHRS and CDR2 YFSETQ. V shed 4 bases, J shed 0 bases, and the junction held 10 bases outside the gene matches. CDR3 bases: TGCGCCAGCAGCCGCTTCGGACAGGCCGCCTCTGGGGCCAACGTCCTGACTTTC. It yields the protein CASSRFGQAASGANVLTF.

A few counts support this clone. The V and J genes are TRBV7-2 and TRBJ2-5; 7 bases are shared with TRBD2. Germline V gives CDR1 SGHTA, CDR2 FQGNSA. J gave up 5 bases and V 5 bases, and 20 bases lay outside the gene matches. This CDR3 contains 18 residues. CDR3 amino acids: CASSPVLFTSASGETQYF. CDR3 bases: TGTGCCAGCAGCCCCGTTCTCTTCACTAGCGCATCGGGGGAGACCCAGTACTTC.

This clone was counted only a few times. The chain recombines TRBV7-2 with TRBJ1-1, with D hard to call. The germline CDR1 and CDR2 sequences are SGHTA and FQGNSA. The germline V and J ends were trimmed by 5 bases and 4 bases, with 11 bases remaining between them. The CDR3 loop spans 13 amino acids. CDR3: CASSPLARTEAFF. The CDR3 DNA sequence: TGTGCCAGCAGCCCGTTAGCGCGCACTGAAGCTTTCTTT.

This chain connects TRBV29-1 to TRBJ2-5, with D perhaps matching TRBD1 (7 bases). This CDR3 comprises 13 residues. CDR1 and CDR2 (germline): SQVTM, ANQGSEA. V was clipped by 7 bases and J by 5 bases, with 17 bases between them. This chain's CDR3 is CSGRTGGTETQYF. DNA for the CDR3: TGCAGCGGCCGGACAGGCGGGACGGAGACCCAGTACTTC.

V is TRBV29-1 and J is TRBJ2-3; 10 bases match TRBD2. This CDR3 has 14 amino acids. With V trimmed by 4 bases and J by 6 bases, 7 bases remained unmatched. In germline, CDR1 is SQVTM, CDR2 ANQGSEA. The CDR3 sequence: CSVVRTSGGDTQYF. CDR3 DNA: TGCAGCGTTGTGCGGACTAGCGGAGGGGATACGCAGTATTTT.

This clone showed up just a few times. A junction boundary mismatches the germline segment, possibly from a read error. This rearrangement joins TRBV2 to TRBJ2-5; D is ambiguous. This CDR3 region has 15 residues. CDR1 is SNHLY, CDR2 FYNNEI, per germline. The CDR3 region is CASSEAPQASETQYF. In nucleotides, the CDR3 is TGTGCCAGCAGCGAAGCGCCCCAGGCGTCGGAGACCCAGTACTTC. Complete variable domain (other parts from reference TRBV2 and TRBJ2-5): EPEVTQTPSHQVTQMGQEVILRCVPISNHLYFYWYRQILGQKVEFLVSFYNNEISEKSEIFDDQFSVERPDGSNFTLKIRSTKLEDSAMYFCASSEAPQASETQYFGPGTRLLVL.

This clone appeared a few times. V gene TRBV19 combines with J gene TRBJ1-2, with a possible D match to TRBD1 (5 bases). Looked up from germline, CDR1 is LNHDA and CDR2 is SQIVND (reference sequence). This CDR3 contains 14 residues. V dropped 5 bases and J dropped 3 bases, with 13 bases sitting between them. In DNA, the CDR3 is TGTGCCAGTAGTGCGAGGGGAAGGGACTATGGCTACACCTTC. Translated, it gives CASSARGRDYGYTF. Complete variable domain (other parts from reference TRBV19 and TRBJ1-2): DGGITQSPKYLFRKEGQNVTLSCEQNLNHDAMYWYRQDPGQGLRLIYYSQIVNDFQKGDIAEGYSVSREKKESFPLTVTSAQKNPTAFYLCASSARGRDYGYTFGSGTRLTVV.

This clone has only a few counts. The rearrangement joins TRBV25-1 to TRBJ2-2; D is unclear. The V end lost 3 bases, the J end lost 7 bases, and 12 bases lay between the germline ends. The length of the CDR3 is 14 residues. Germline V gene lookup returns CDR1 MGHDK and CDR2 SYGVNS. This chain's CDR3 is CASSDRVFGGELFF. The DNA for the CDR3 is TGTGCCAGCAGTGATCGGGTTTTCGGCGGGGAGCTGTTTTTT.

As regards this clone: This could be a read error, since a much larger clone is one nucleotide away. The CDR3 coding sequence is TGTGCCAGTAGCTGGGGGGCGGGAGGGGGACCAGATACGCAGTATTTT. Translation gives CASSWGAGGGPDTQYF. The chain joins TRBV19 to TRBJ2-3, with 9 bases aligning to TRBD2. The CDR3 is made up of 16 amino acids. V shed 6 bases, J shed 4 bases, and the junction held 11 bases outside the gene matches. CDR1 and CDR2 from the germline V gene are LNHDA and SQIVND (reference sequence).

This clone was found a few times. The rearrangement uses TRBV7-3 and TRBJ2-5; 11 bases agree with TRBD1. Germline V gene lookup returns CDR1 SGHTA and CDR2 FQGTGA. This CDR3 is 14 amino acids long. Trimming removed 6 bases from V and 5 bases from J; junction bases left unmatched: 5. The CDR3 region has the DNA TGTGCCAGCAGGCAGGGACAGGGGGATGAGACCCAGTACTTC. Translated, it gives CASRQGQGDETQYF.

The chain carries TRBV19 and TRBJ2-5, with a possible D match to TRBD1 (7 bases). The J call may not be correct, given that the DNA end is closer to TRBJ2-7. The germline V gene encodes CDR1 LNHDA and CDR2 SQIVND (reference sequence). There are 14 residues in the CDR3. CDR3 DNA sequence: TGTGCCAGTAGTATAGGACAGGGACTCTACGAGCAGTACTTC. Residues: CASSIGQGLYEQYF.

A few counts support this clone. The V call is TRBV6-6, the J call TRBJ2-5, with TRBD1 identical over 7 bases. V gave up 7 bases and J gave up 4 bases; unmatched junction bases: 9. Germline lookup yields CDR1 MNHNY and CDR2 SVGAGI (reference sequence). The CDR3 extends over 14 amino acids. The DNA of the CDR3 is TGTGCCAGCATGAGACAGGGAGCAACAGAGACCCAGTACTTC. It yields the protein CASMRQGATETQYF.

This clone was seen only a few times. This sequence joins TRBV4-3 and TRBJ2-7; D may correspond to TRBD1 or TRBD2 (5 bases each). Germline V CDR1 and CDR2: LGHNA, YSLEER. Trimming shortened V by 1 base and J by 0 bases, and 13 bases separated the two germline ends. The CDR3 consists of 16 residues. The CDR3 loop is CASSQGGVENSYEQYF. CDR3 nucleotide sequence: TGCGCCAGCAGCCAAGGAGGGGTTGAAAACTCCTACGAGCAGTACTTC.

Many counts were recorded for this clone. V usage is TRBV27 and J usage is TRBJ2-5, with D perhaps being TRBD1 or TRBD2 (5 bases each). CDR3 length: 15 amino acids. Deletions cut 6 bases from V and 2 bases from J, with 16 bases between. Germline V gene data show CDR1 as MNHEY and CDR2 as SMNVEV (reference sequence). CDR3 bases: TGTGCCAGCAGCCTGGGACGACGGGTACAAGAGACCCAGTACTTC. Translation gives CASSLGRRVQETQYF.